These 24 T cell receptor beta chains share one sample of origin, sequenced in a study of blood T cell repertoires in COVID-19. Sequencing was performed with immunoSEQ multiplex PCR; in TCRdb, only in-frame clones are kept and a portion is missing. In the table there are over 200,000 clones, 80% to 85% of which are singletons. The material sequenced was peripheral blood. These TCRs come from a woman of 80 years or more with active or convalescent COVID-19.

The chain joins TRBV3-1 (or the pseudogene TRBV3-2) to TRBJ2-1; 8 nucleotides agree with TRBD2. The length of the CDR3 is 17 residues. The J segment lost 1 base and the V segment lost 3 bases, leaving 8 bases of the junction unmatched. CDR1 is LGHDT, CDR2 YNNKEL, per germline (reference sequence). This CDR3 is CASSHYGRGRSYNEQFF. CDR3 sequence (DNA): TGTGCCAGCAGCCATTACGGGAGGGGTAGGTCCTACAATGAGCAGTTCTTC.

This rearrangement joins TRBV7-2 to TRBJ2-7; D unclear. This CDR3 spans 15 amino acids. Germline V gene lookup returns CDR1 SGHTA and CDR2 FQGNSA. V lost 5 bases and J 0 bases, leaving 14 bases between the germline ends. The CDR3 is CASSPRPGSSYEQYF. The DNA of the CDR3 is TGTGCCAGCAGCCCCCGACCGGGTAGCTCCTACGAGCAGTACTTC.

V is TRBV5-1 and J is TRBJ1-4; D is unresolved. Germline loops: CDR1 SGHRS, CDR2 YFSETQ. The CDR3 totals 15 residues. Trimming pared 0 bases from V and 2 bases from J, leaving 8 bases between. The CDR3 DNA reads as TGCGCCAGCAGCTTGGGGTACTCGACTAATGAAAAACTGTTTTTT. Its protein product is CASSLGYSTNEKLFF.

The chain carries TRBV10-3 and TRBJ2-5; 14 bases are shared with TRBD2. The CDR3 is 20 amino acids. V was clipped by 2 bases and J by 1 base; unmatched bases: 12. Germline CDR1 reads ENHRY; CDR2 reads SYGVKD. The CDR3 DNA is TGTGCCATCAGTGAGGGACTAGCGGGAGGACGGTTGGGGTCCCAAGAGACCCAGTACTTC. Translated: CAISEGLAGGRLGSQETQYF.

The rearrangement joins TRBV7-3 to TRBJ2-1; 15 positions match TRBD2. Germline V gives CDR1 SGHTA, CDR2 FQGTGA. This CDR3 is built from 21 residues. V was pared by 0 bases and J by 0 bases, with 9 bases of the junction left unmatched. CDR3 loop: CASSLTSGTSGGLSSYNEQFF. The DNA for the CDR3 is TGTGCCAGCAGCTTAACCTCTGGGACTAGCGGGGGGCTGAGCTCCTACAATGAGCAGTTCTTC.

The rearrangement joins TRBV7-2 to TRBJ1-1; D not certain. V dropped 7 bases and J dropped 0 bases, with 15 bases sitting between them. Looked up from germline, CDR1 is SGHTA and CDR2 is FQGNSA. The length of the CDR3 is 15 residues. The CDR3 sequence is CASNPGGRLNTEAFF. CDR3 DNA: TGTGCCAGCAACCCCGGCGGGCGCTTGAACACTGAAGCTTTCTTT.

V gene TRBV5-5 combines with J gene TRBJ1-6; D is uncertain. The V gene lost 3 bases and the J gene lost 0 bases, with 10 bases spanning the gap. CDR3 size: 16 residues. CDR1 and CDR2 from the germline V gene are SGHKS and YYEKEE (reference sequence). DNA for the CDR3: TGTGCCAGCAGCTACGACTGGAGCTCCTATAATTCACCCCTCCACTTT. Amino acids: CASSYDWSSYNSPLHF.

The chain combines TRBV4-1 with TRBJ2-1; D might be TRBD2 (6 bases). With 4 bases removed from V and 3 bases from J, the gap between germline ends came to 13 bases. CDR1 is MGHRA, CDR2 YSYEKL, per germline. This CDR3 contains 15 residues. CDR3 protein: CASSPRDLNYNEQFF. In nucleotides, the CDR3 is TGCGCCAGCAGCCCCCGGGACTTGAACTACAATGAGCAGTTCTTC.

The DNA for the CDR3 is TGTGCCAGCAGTTACTCGCCCCAGGGGGGTGGCTACACCTTC. Translating it yields CASSYSPQGGGYTF. V and J are TRBV6-6 and TRBJ1-2; 7 bases are shared with TRBD1. Per the germline V gene, CDR1 is MNHNY and CDR2 is SVGAGI (reference sequence). This CDR3 has 14 residues. Trimming cost V 0 bases and J 7 bases; bases outside gene matches: 5.

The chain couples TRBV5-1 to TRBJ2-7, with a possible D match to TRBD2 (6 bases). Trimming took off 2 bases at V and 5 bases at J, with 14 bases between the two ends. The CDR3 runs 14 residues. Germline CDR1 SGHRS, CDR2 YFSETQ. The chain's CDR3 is CASSFGTPLDEQYF. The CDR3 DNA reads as TGCGCCAGCAGCTTCGGGACTCCCCTCGACGAGCAGTACTTC.

The CDR3 coding sequence is TGTGCCAGCAGTCTGACTAGCGGCAAAAACATTCAGTACTTC. As protein: CASSLTSGKNIQYF. The V call is TRBV6-2 or TRBV6-3, the J call TRBJ2-4; 9 bases are a match to TRBD2. Germline V gene lookup returns CDR1 MNHEY and CDR2 SVGEGT. The junction had 2 bases not matched to a gene; V was cut back by 5 bases and J by 3 bases. The CDR3 is 14 amino acids.

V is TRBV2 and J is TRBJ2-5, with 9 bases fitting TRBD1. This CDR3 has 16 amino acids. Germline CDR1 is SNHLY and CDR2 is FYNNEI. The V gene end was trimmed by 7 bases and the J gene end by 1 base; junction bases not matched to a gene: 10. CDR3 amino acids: CASTEGTGYRQETQYF. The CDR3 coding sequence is TGTGCCAGCACAGAGGGGACAGGGTATCGCCAAGAGACCCAGTACTTC.

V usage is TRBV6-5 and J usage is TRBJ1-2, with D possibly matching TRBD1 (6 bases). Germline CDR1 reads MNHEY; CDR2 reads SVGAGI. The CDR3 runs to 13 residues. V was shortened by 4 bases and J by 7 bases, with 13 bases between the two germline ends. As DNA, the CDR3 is TGTGCCAGCAGTTTTCGGGGGGCGTTTGGCTACACCTTC. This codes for CASSFRGAFGYTF.

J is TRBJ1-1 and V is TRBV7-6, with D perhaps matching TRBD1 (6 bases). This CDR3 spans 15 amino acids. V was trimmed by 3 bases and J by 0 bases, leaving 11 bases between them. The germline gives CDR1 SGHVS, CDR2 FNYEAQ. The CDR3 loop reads CASSLGQAMNTEAFF. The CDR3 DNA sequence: TGTGCCAGCAGCTTGGGACAAGCGATGAACACTGAAGCTTTCTTT.

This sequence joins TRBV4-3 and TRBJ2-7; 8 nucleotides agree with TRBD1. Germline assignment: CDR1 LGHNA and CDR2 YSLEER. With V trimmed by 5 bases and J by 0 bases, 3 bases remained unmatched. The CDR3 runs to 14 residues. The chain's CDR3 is CASSRGTGSYEQYF. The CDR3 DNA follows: TGCGCCAGCAGCAGGGGGACAGGCTCCTACGAGCAGTACTTC.

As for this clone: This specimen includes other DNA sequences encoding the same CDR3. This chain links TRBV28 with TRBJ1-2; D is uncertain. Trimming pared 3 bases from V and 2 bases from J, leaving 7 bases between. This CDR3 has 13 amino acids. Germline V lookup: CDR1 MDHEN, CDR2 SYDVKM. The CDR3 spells CASSLGGNYGYTF. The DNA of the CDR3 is TGTGCCAGCAGTTTGGGAGGGAACTATGGCTACACCTTC.

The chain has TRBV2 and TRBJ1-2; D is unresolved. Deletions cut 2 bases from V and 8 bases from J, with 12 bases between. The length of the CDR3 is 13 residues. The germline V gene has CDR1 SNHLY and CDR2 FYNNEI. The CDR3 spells CASSERGYWGYTF. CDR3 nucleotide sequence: TGTGCCAGCAGTGAACGGGGTTATTGGGGCTACACCTTC.

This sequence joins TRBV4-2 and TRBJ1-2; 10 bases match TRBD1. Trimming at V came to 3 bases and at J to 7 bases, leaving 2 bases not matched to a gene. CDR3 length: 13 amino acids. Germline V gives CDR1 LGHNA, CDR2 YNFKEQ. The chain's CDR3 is CASSQTGGLGYTF. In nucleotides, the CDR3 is TGTGCCAGCAGCCAGACAGGGGGCCTTGGCTACACCTTC.

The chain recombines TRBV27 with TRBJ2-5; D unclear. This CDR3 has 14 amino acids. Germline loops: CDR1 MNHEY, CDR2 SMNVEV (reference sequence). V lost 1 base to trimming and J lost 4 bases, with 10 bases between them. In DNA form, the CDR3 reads TGTGCCAGCAGTTTATGGGCAGCTCGAGAGACCCAGTACTTC. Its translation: CASSLWAARETQYF.

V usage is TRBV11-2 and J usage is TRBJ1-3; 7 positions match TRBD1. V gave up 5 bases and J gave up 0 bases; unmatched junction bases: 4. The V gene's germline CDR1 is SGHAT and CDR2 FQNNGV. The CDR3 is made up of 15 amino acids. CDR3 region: CASSAGQHSGNTIYF. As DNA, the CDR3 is TGTGCCAGCAGCGCGGGACAGCACTCTGGAAACACCATATATTTT.

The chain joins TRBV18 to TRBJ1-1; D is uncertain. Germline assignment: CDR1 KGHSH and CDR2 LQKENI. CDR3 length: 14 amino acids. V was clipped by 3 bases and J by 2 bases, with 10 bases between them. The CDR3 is CASSPYALNTEAFF. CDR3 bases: TGTGCCAGCTCACCCTATGCCCTTAACACTGAAGCTTTCTTT.

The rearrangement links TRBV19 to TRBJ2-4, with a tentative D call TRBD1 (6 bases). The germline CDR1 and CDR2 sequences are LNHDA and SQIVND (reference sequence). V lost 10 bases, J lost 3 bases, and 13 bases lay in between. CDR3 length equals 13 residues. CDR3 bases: TGTGCCACAAGGGGACAAGACAAAAACATTCAGTACTTC. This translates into CATRGQDKNIQYF.

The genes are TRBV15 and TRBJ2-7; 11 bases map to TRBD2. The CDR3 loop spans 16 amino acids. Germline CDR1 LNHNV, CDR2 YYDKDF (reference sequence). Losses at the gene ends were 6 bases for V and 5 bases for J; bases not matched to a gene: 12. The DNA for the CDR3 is TGTGCCACCAGTACACTCCTTCTAGCGGGAGGAAACGAGCAGTACTTC. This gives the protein CATSTLLLAGGNEQYF.

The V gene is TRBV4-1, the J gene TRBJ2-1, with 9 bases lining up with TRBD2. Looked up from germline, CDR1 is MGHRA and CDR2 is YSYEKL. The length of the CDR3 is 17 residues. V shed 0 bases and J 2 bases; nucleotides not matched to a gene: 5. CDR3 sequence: CASSQDRRLAAYNEQFF. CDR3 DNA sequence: TGCGCCAGCAGCCAAGATCGGCGACTAGCGGCCTACAATGAGCAGTTCTTC.